The clone carrying this T cell receptor beta chain was picked up one time. The CDR3 spans 18 residues. CDR1 is KGHDR and CDR2 is SFDVKD in the germline V gene. Trimming shortened V by 4 bases and J by 2 bases, and 21 bases separated the two germline ends. Participant age was roughly 18 to 100 years, and participants resided in roughly 25 US areas. Participant reports of clinical history set cohort assignment. Donors in Cohort 3 counted as recovered after two negative PCRs, clearance, or symptom resolution. This specimen comes from a study of blood T cell repertoires in COVID-19. Study at large: In each case, the material was cDNA or gDNA derived from T cells, B-cell-depleted T cells, or PBMCs.

TCRdb's table, derived via immunoSEQ multiplex PCR, lists solely in-frame clones and lacks some. Of almost 500,000 clones detected, more than 85% appear once; the ten largest clones hold 8% to 9.5%. This sequence originates from a woman aged 55-69 years who had recovered from COVID-19. The chain combines TRBV24-1 with TRBJ2-3; D perhaps matches TRBD2 (7 bases). Source material: PBMCs or T cells enriched from blood (not recorded which). The CDR3 spells CATSDPQGKGGYTDTQYF. The CDR3 nucleotides read TGTGCCACCAGTGACCCCCAAGGGAAGGGGGGGTACACAGATACGCAGTATTTT.